These 13 T cell receptor beta chains originate from one sample sequenced in a study of human T cells and chemical hapten exposure. TCRdb reprocessed the RACE reads via MiXCR and lists one record per CDR3 protein. This repertoire shows 89,000 or so distinct CDR3 sequences, 8.5% found once; its top ten account for roughly 2.6%. Indicated time point: pre-sensitization, week 0. Indicated treatment: therapeutic diphenylcyclopropenone sensitization with weekly scalp DPC. Material: whole blood, obtained in connection with sensitization to the hapten diphenylcyclopropenone (DPC). These receptors were obtained from a man aged 40-55 years with alopecia areata. Some clones in this sample may be carry-over from other donors' samples.

This clonotype came up many times. The V gene is TRBV19, the J gene TRBJ2-2; TRBD1 matches 9 bases. Germline V gene data show CDR1 as LNHDA and CDR2 as SQIVND (reference sequence). The length of the CDR3 is 16 residues. The ends lost 5 bases at V and 4 bases at J; junction bases unmatched: 8. The CDR3 DNA follows: TGTGCCAGTAGTGTGAAGACGGGACAGGGCACCGGGGAGCTGTTTTTT. As protein: CASSVKTGQGTGELFF.

This clonotype was recorded a few times. This sequence joins TRBV7-2 and TRBJ2-6, with a weak D call TRBD2 (5 bases). The germline CDR1 and CDR2 sequences are SGHTA and FQGNSA. The CDR3 extends over 15 amino acids. V was cut by 6 bases and J by 4 bases, with 13 bases left in between. CDR3 sequence: CASRPPGGGANVLTF. In DNA, the CDR3 is TGTGCCAGCAGGCCGCCAGGAGGAGGGGCCAACGTCCTGACTTTC.

V usage is TRBV9 and J usage is TRBJ2-7; 9 nucleotides align to TRBD2. The CDR3 has 16 amino acids. Germline V gene data show CDR1 as SGDLS and CDR2 as YYNGEE. The trim removed 4 bases at V and 5 bases at J, leaving 13 bases unmatched. The CDR3 loop reads CASSLGTGLASDEQYF. DNA of the CDR3: TGTGCCAGCAGCCTAGGGACCGGACTAGCGTCCGACGAGCAGTACTTC.

The chain has TRBV27 and TRBJ2-6, with TRBD1 identical over 8 bases. The V gene's germline CDR1 is MNHEY and CDR2 SMNVEV (reference sequence). This CDR3 spans 18 amino acids. V shed 2 bases, J shed 0 bases, and the junction held 6 bases outside the gene matches. CDR3 in amino acids: CASSLTGQVFSGANVLTF. The CDR3, as DNA: TGTGCCAGCAGTTTAACGGGACAGGTGTTCTCTGGGGCCAACGTCCTGACTTTC.

There are many counts of this clonotype. V gene TRBV20-1 combines with J gene TRBJ2-3, with TRBD2 matching over 7 bases. The CDR3 contains 15 residues. Germline V gene lookup returns CDR1 DFQATT and CDR2 SNEGSKA (reference sequence). Losses at the gene ends were 3 bases for V and 2 bases for J; bases not matched to a gene: 8. The CDR3 coding sequence is TGCAGTGCTAGGTGGGCTAGCGGCCTCACAGATACGCAGTATTTT. Protein sequence: CSARWASGLTDTQYF.

The table lists this clonotype with many counts. The V and J genes are TRBV20-1 and TRBJ1-1, with no clear D. This CDR3 has 12 residues. CDR1 DFQATT and CDR2 SNEGSKA come from the germline V gene (reference sequence). The V gene lost 2 bases and the J gene lost 11 bases, with 15 bases spanning the gap. The DNA for the CDR3 is TGCAGTGCTAGAAGATTGGGCCACGGGGCTTTCTTT. It translates to CSARRLGHGAFF.

This clonotype was seen more than once but under ten times. CDR3 bases: TGTGCCAGCAGCCCCCGGGACGGTACCTACGAGCAGTACTTC. Protein sequence: CASSPRDGTYEQYF. V is TRBV9 and J is TRBJ2-7, with D perhaps given as TRBD1 or TRBD2 (5 bases each). Germline-derived CDR1 and CDR2 are SGDLS and YYNGEE. V was cut by 4 bases and J by 2 bases, with 13 bases left in between. The CDR3 spans 14 residues.

In this sample, this clonotype turned up a few times. This chain uses TRBV3-1 with TRBJ2-1, with D unresolved. The CDR3 is made up of 15 amino acids. The V gene's germline CDR1 is LGHDT and CDR2 YNNKEL (reference sequence). V was shortened by 0 bases and J by 9 bases, with 15 bases between the two germline ends. CDR3 DNA: TGTGCCAGCAGCCAAGATTTGATATATGAGAGTGAGCAGTTCTTC. It is translated as CASSQDLIYESEQFF.

This clonotype was recorded at least ten times. The J gene is TRBJ1-1, the V gene TRBV6-6; D gene unclear. Trimming cost V 5 bases and J 1 base, with 8 bases left between them. The V gene's germline CDR1 is MNHNY and CDR2 SVGAGI (reference sequence). The CDR3 covers 13 residues. The CDR3 sequence is CASSLPRNTEAFF. DNA for the CDR3: TGTGCCAGCAGTCTCCCTCGGAACACTGAAGCTTTCTTT.

This clonotype was seen ten or more times. The rearrangement links TRBV28 to TRBJ2-3, with D unclear. Trimming stripped 2 bases from V and 0 bases from J, with 9 bases between. Germline assignment: CDR1 MDHEN and CDR2 SYDVKM. This CDR3 region has 15 residues. The CDR3 nucleotides read TGTGCCAGCAGTTTAGTGGATGCTAGCACAGATACGCAGTATTTT. Encoded protein: CASSLVDASTDTQYF.

This clonotype was counted only a few times. The chain couples TRBV11-3 to TRBJ2-3, with 10 positions matching TRBD2. CDR1 is SGHNT, CDR2 YENEEA, per germline. The junction had 5 bases not matched to a gene; V was cut back by 5 bases and J by 3 bases. The CDR3 covers 15 residues. The CDR3 DNA reads TGTGCCAGCAGCCCATCACTAGCGGGAACAGATACGCAGTATTTT. Protein sequence: CASSPSLAGTDTQYF. Full variable domain (remainder filled in from reference TRBV11-3 and TRBJ2-3): EAGVVQSPRYKIIEKKQPVAFWCNPISGHNTLYWYLQNLGQGPELLIRYENEEAVDDSQLPKDRFSAERLKGVDSTLKIQPAELGDSAVYLCASSPSLAGTDTQYFGPGTRLTVL.

This clonotype has more than one count but fewer than ten. The genes are TRBV7-9 and TRBJ2-3; 8 bases match TRBD2. CDR1 is SEHNR, CDR2 FQNEAQ, per germline (reference sequence). J lost 4 bases, V lost 6 bases, and 6 bases had no gene match. This CDR3 region has 14 residues. The CDR3 reads CASSTGLAPDTQYF. The DNA for the CDR3 is TGTGCCAGCAGTACTGGACTAGCACCAGATACGCAGTATTTT.

The CDR3 coding sequence is TGTGCCAGCAGCGTAGAGTTAGCCCGAGAGCAGTTCTTC. It codes for CASSVELAREQFF. V gene TRBV9 combines with J gene TRBJ2-1; no reliable D call. Trimming took off 0 bases at V and 10 bases at J, with 11 bases between the two ends. The germline V gene encodes CDR1 SGDLS and CDR2 YYNGEE. This CDR3 has 13 amino acids.